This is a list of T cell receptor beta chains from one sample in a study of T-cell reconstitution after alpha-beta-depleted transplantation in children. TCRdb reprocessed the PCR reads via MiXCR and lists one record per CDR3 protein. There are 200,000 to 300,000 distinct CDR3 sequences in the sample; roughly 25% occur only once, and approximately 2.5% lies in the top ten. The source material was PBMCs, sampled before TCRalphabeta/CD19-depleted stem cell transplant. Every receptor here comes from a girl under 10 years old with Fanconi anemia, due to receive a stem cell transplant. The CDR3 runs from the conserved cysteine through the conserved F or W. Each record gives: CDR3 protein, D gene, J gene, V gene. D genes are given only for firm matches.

cdr3_aa: CASNPGLVEYEQYF; d_call: TRBD2; j_call: TRBJ2-7; v_call: TRBV5-1
cdr3_aa: CASSLGVGEKLFF; d_call: -; j_call: TRBJ1-4; v_call: TRBV7-3
cdr3_aa: CSVGGDRDQNEQFF; d_call: TRBD1; j_call: TRBJ2-1; v_call: TRBV29-1
cdr3_aa: CASSFLGQGNTEAFF; d_call: TRBD1; j_call: TRBJ1-1; v_call: TRBV7-6
cdr3_aa: CASSLLAGEGNEQFF; d_call: TRBD2; j_call: TRBJ2-1; v_call: TRBV11-3
cdr3_aa: CASSGYADTEAFF; d_call: -; j_call: TRBJ1-1; v_call: TRBV7-9
cdr3_aa: CASSWDLRTDTQYF; d_call: -; j_call: TRBJ2-3; v_call: TRBV5-1
cdr3_aa: CASSGRTDSSSYEQYF; d_call: -; j_call: TRBJ2-7; v_call: TRBV6-1
cdr3_aa: CASSIVRPDTQYF; d_call: -; j_call: TRBJ2-3; v_call: TRBV19
cdr3_aa: CASSFWGRLREGNGELFF; d_call: TRBD2; j_call: TRBJ2-2; v_call: TRBV11-2
cdr3_aa: CSANDSGSSYNEQFF; d_call: TRBD2; j_call: TRBJ2-1; v_call: TRBV20-1
cdr3_aa: CASSLELAGEETQYF; d_call: TRBD2; j_call: TRBJ2-5; v_call: TRBV4-2
cdr3_aa: CASSLSSIYNEQFF; d_call: -; j_call: TRBJ2-1; v_call: TRBV7-3
cdr3_aa: CASSIRDRGPWGQFF; d_call: TRBD1; j_call: TRBJ2-1; v_call: TRBV12-3/TRBV12-4
cdr3_aa: CASSLSKSYTQYF; d_call: -; j_call: TRBJ2-3; v_call: TRBV27